Detailed here is one T cell receptor beta chain. The antigen is undetermined. Here immunoSEQ multiplex PCR was the method, and the copy in TCRdb shows in-frame clones only, minus some. Here the sample spans roughly 90,000 clones, 85% to 90% being singletons. The sample is drawn from a study of OX40 agonist ivuxolimab in advanced cancers. Overall study: Ivuxolimab is a fully human IgG2 antibody that activates OX40 (CD134). Participants, 75% to 85% male, averaged roughly 55 years of age, ranging from about 23 to 80.

Study conclusions and caveats: In the 0.1 to 3.0 mg/kg range, CD4+ and CD8+ blood T cells had expanded clonally by week 6. Normalized T-cell clonal expansion was also low in some nonresponders.

V dropped 4 bases and J dropped 8 bases, with 14 bases sitting between them. The CDR3 loop spans 13 amino acids. Germline assignment: CDR1 SGHTA and CDR2 FQGTGA. This specimen consisted of CD4+ or CD8+ T cells sorted from blood, obtained in a trial of the OX40 agonist ivuxolimab. The TCR sequence derives from an adult with an advanced solid tumor such as melanoma, head and neck, liver or kidney cancer. The V gene is TRBV7-3, the J gene TRBJ1-1; D is perhaps TRBD1 (6 bases). The CDR3 DNA reads as TGTGCCAGCAGCTCAAAGGGGGGGCCAGAAGCTTTCTTT. Its translation: CASSSKGGPEAFF.